This record concerns one TCR beta chain sequence. Generated by immunoSEQ multiplex PCR, the TCRdb table keeps only in-frame clones and is missing some. The sample has about 34,000 clones, roughly 80% seen once. This sample is drawn from a study of OX40 agonist ivuxolimab in advanced cancers. Across the whole study: Patients receiving dose escalation had hepatocellular carcinoma, melanoma, renal cell or head and neck cancer. The group had a mean age of about 60 years, ranged from roughly 20 to 79, and was 80% to 85% male.

There are 15 residues in the CDR3. Per the germline V gene, CDR1 is SGHVS and CDR2 is FQNEAQ. V lost 7 bases and J lost 4, with 19 bases in between. The rearrangement links TRBV7-8 to TRBJ1-1, with D possibly being TRBD1 (6 bases). The input for sequencing was CD4+ or CD8+ T cells sorted from blood, taken in a trial of the OX40 agonist ivuxolimab. The source is an adult with an advanced solid tumor such as melanoma, head and neck, liver or kidney cancer. CDR3 coding DNA: TGTGCCAGCACAAGTGAACCGGGACAACTCACTGAAGCTTTCTTT. This codes for CASTSEPGQLTEAFF.